This is a list of T cell receptor beta chains from one sample in a study of Ad26.COV2.S vaccination and SARS-CoV-2 variants. Repertoires were generated with immunoSEQ multiplex PCR, while TCRdb's copy carries only in-frame clones and drops some. This table has 400,000 to 450,000 clones, around nine tenths appearing once. This specimen was peripheral blood, taken in a trial of Ad26.COV2.S vaccine versus placebo. These receptors were taken from a person between 18 and 65 years old who received the Ad26.COV2.S COVID-19 vaccine or a placebo. Both conserved end residues are part of each CDR3. Fields, in order: D gene, clone size, V gene, J gene, CDR3 DNA, CDR3 protein. D genes are given only for firm matches. Clone size appears in some rows only: once, few, many, or a class for an expanded clone.

NA	NA	TRBV5-1	TRBJ2-5	TGCGCCAGCAGCATAATTTCCGGGACACAACAAGAGACCCAGTACTTC	CASSIISGTQQETQYF
NA	NA	TRBV4-1	TRBJ2-7	TGCGCCAGCAGCCAAGATTCCGGGGGAACCTACGAGCAGTACTTC	CASSQDSGGTYEQYF
NA	NA	TRBV12-5	TRBJ1-4	TGTGCTAGTGGTTTTGGGCCGGAAGAAAAACTGTTTTTT	CASGFGPEEKLFF
NA	once	TRBV9	TRBJ2-7	TGTGCCAGCAGCGTAGGATCGGGGGAATCCTCCTACGAGCAGTACTTC	CASSVGSGESSYEQYF
NA	NA	TRBV11-3	TRBJ2-1	TGTGCCAGCAGCTTGACGAAATACAATGAGCAGTTCTTC	CASSLTKYNEQFF
TRBD1	NA	TRBV7-2	TRBJ1-4	TGTGCCAGCAGTCGACAGGGCGGGGGTGAAAAACTGTTTTTT	CASSRQGGGEKLFF
NA	NA	TRBV19	TRBJ2-3	TGTGCCAGTAGTTTCAAGGGAGATACGCAGTATTTT	CASSFKGDTQYF
NA	NA	TRBV28	TRBJ2-1	TGTGCCAGCAGCCCCTTCCGGAATGAGCAGTTCTTC	CASSPFRNEQFF
NA	NA	TRBV29-1	TRBJ2-3	TGCAGCGTTGAAGAAGGAAACACAGATACGCAGTATTTT	CSVEEGNTDTQYF
NA	NA	TRBV6-5	TRBJ1-1	TGTGCCAGCAGCCAAGGACGGAACACTGAAGCTTTCTTT	CASSQGRNTEAFF
NA	once	TRBV2	TRBJ2-1	TGTGCCAGCAGTTGGACTATCACCTACAATGAGCAGTTCTTC	CASSWTITYNEQFF
NA	NA	TRBV5-6	TRBJ1-1	TGTGCCAGCAGCTTGGGGTTCGAAGCTTTCTTT	CASSLGFEAFF
NA	NA	TRBV2	TRBJ2-3	TGTGCCAGCAGTGGGACGACAGGGACTAGATACACAGATACGCAGTATTTT	CASSGTTGTRYTDTQYF
TRBD1	NA	TRBV19	TRBJ2-3	TGTGCCAGTAGTAAGGGACAGGGGGTTGGAGATACGCAGTATTTT	CASSKGQGVGDTQYF
TRBD2	NA	TRBV24-1	TRBJ2-1	TGTGCCACCAGTGTCTTGCGGGCTAGCGGGAGCAAGAATGAGCAGTTCTTC	CATSVLRASGSKNEQFF
NA	NA	TRBV14	TRBJ2-3	TGTGCCAGCAGCCAAGCCTTGCTCGGGTCCGGGACAGATACGCAGTATTTT	CASSQALLGSGTDTQYF
TRBD1	NA	TRBV6-2/TRBV6-3	TRBJ2-7	TGTGCCAGCAGTAGACCCGGGACAGGGGGGTCCGAGCAGTACTTC	CASSRPGTGGSEQYF
NA	NA	TRBV28	TRBJ2-1	TGTGCCAGCAGTCCAATAGCGGTATACAATGAGCAGTTCTTC	CASSPIAVYNEQFF
NA	NA	TRBV11-2	TRBJ2-1	TGTGCCAGCAGCTTACAGACAGTTAATGAGCAGTTCTTC	CASSLQTVNEQFF
TRBD2	NA	TRBV15	TRBJ2-7	TGTGCCACCAGCAGAGTTCGAGCGGGAATCTACGAGCAGTACTTC	CATSRVRAGIYEQYF
NA	NA	TRBV5-4	TRBJ2-2	TGTGCCAGCAGCTCCCCTTTTGGTAGCGCTAACACCGGGGAGCTGTTTTTT	CASSSPFGSANTGELFF
NA	NA	TRBV18	TRBJ2-1	TGTGCCAGCTCACCTGGCAGGAATTACAATGAGCAGTTCTTC	CASSPGRNYNEQFF
TRBD1	NA	TRBV6-2/TRBV6-3	TRBJ1-2	TGTGCCAGCAGCCCCACCCGACAGGGTCATGGCTACACCTTC	CASSPTRQGHGYTF
TRBD2	NA	TRBV9	TRBJ2-1	TGTGCCAGCAGCTACGATCCCGGGACTAGTTTTTACAATGAGCAGTTCTTC	CASSYDPGTSFYNEQFF
NA	NA	TRBV3-1/TRBV3-2	TRBJ1-1	TGTGCCAGCAGCCAGCCCCCGAACACTGAAGCTTTCTTT	CASSQPPNTEAFF
NA	NA	TRBV7-8	TRBJ2-7	TGTGCCAGCAGCTTATTGGAGGCCTACGAGCAGTACTTC	CASSLLEAYEQYF
NA	NA	TRBV7-2	TRBJ2-7	TGTGCCAGCAGCCCTCAGGGTAGCTCCTACGAGCAGTACTTC	CASSPQGSSYEQYF
TRBD2	NA	TRBV9	TRBJ2-1	TGTGCCAGCAGTCTAGCGGGAACCTACAATGAGCAGTTCTTC	CASSLAGTYNEQFF
TRBD1	NA	TRBV5-1	TRBJ1-4	TGCGCCAGCAGCCACTATGACAGGGACGAAAAACTGTTTTTT	CASSHYDRDEKLFF
NA	few	TRBV29-1	TRBJ1-4	TGCAGCGTTGAAGATCGGGCAAGCCACGGGAATGAAAAACTGTTTTTT	CSVEDRASHGNEKLFF
NA	NA	TRBV5-4	TRBJ2-7	TGTGCCAGCAGCCGGGACTCCGTCTACGAGCAGTACTTC	CASSRDSVYEQYF
TRBD2	NA	TRBV6-6	TRBJ2-7	TGTGCCAGCAGTTACAGTGCCGGGACTACTTACTTC	CASSYSAGTTYF
NA	NA	TRBV7-2	TRBJ1-1	TGTGCCAGCAGCGGGCGGGGGACCACTGAAGCTTTCTTT	CASSGRGTTEAFF
TRBD1	NA	TRBV19	TRBJ2-3	TGTGCCAGTAGCGAACAGGGGCTAAGCACAGATACGCAGTATTTT	CASSEQGLSTDTQYF
TRBD2	once	TRBV7-2	TRBJ2-7	TGTGCCAGCAGCTTATTACTAGCGGGAGGCGAGCAGTACTTC	CASSLLLAGGEQYF
NA	NA	TRBV9	TRBJ2-1	TGTGCCAGCAGCGGTGAGGGGGGGTACTACAATGAGCAGTTCTTC	CASSGEGGYYNEQFF
TRBD2	NA	TRBV28	TRBJ2-2	TGTGCCAGCAGTCCCCCCCGCAGGGCTAGCGGGAGGGCCGGGGAGCTGTTTTTT	CASSPPRRASGRAGELFF
NA	NA	TRBV9	TRBJ2-1	TGTGCCAGCAGCGTAGGGACGACTAGACGTGAGCAGTTCTTC	CASSVGTTRREQFF
NA	NA	TRBV4-3	TRBJ2-7	TGCGCCAGCAGCCAAGGTTTGGGAAGCTACGAGCAGTACTTC	CASSQGLGSYEQYF
TRBD2	NA	TRBV27	TRBJ2-7	TGTGCCAGCAGCCCACTCGCCGCGGGGGGGAGCTACGAGCAGTACTTC	CASSPLAAGGSYEQYF
NA	NA	TRBV7-9	TRBJ2-5	TGTGCCAGCAGCTTAGGGCTAAAAGAGACCCAGTACTTC	CASSLGLKETQYF